A selection of T cell receptor beta chains follows, all from one sample in a study of T-cell memory formation after mild COVID-19. Using its own MiXCR run on the 5' RACE reads, TCRdb lists one record per CDR3 protein. This table has about 39,000 distinct CDR3 sequences, 5.5% to 7% appearing once. Sequenced material: PBMCs or a T cell subset sorted from them (not recorded which). The origin of the receptors is an adult who had mild COVID-19 (a few samples of this study predate the infection). Cell type and time point are not known. Each CDR3 is given with its conserved first and last residue. The D gene is left open where the match is weak. Expanded clones get a size class; other rows say once, few or many, or leave the size out.

>.|TRBJ2-7|.|TRBV4-2
TGTGCCAGCAGCCAGGGGGGCGGGAGTACCTACGAGCAGTACTTC
CASSQGGGSTYEQYF
>.|TRBJ2-7|many|TRBV6-5
TGTGCCAGCAGTTACAGCAGCGGGACATTCTACGAGCAGTACTTC
CASSYSSGTFYEQYF
>.|TRBJ1-2|.|TRBV18
TGTGCCAGCTCACCCTCGGCAGCCAAATATGGCTACACCTTC
CASSPSAAKYGYTF
>.|TRBJ2-3|many|TRBV12-3/TRBV12-4
TGTGCCAGCAGTTTAGGCGGTGTGCTGAGCACAGATACGCAGTATTTT
CASSLGGVLSTDTQYF
>.|TRBJ2-5|.|TRBV12-5
TGTGCTAGTGGTACGGGCCGGCGGGACCGGGGGGAGACCCAGTACTTC
CASGTGRRDRGETQYF
>.|TRBJ1-3|.|TRBV19
TGTGCCAGTACAGAAACCGGGTCCTCAACTGGAAACACCATATATTTT
CASTETGSSTGNTIYF
>.|TRBJ2-5|few|TRBV11-3
TGTGCCAGCAGGGACGGGAAAACAGAGACCCAGTACTTC
CASRDGKTETQYF
>.|TRBJ2-2|many|TRBV7-3
TGTGCCAGCAGCTTAGCGGAAAACACCGGGGAGCTGTTTTTT
CASSLAENTGELFF
>TRBD1|TRBJ2-7|many|TRBV5-1
TGCGCCAGCAGCGTGGACAGGAGCTACGAGCAGTACTTC
CASSVDRSYEQYF
>.|TRBJ2-4|many|TRBV29-1
TGCAGCGTTTTCAAAGGACCGGCTGAGGGAAACATTCAGTACTTC
CSVFKGPAEGNIQYF
>.|TRBJ1-2|many|TRBV3-1
TGTGCCAGCAGCTGGGCAAACTATGGCTACACCTTC
CASSWANYGYTF
>.|TRBJ1-1|.|TRBV2
TGTGCCAGCAGTGAATTTATGGGGGGCGATACTGAAGCTTTCTTT
CASSEFMGGDTEAFF
>.|TRBJ1-4|.|TRBV28
TGTGCCAGCAGTTCGGTCGGATCTAATGAAAAACTGTTTTTT
CASSSVGSNEKLFF
>.|TRBJ2-7|many|TRBV6-5
TGTGCCAGCAGCTCCCCTTTTGAGCAGTACTTC
CASSSPFEQYF
>.|TRBJ1-1|many|TRBV12-3/TRBV12-4
TGTGCCAGCAAAAAGCCCCGAGGGGGGATCGGGAGCACTGAAGCTTTCTTT
CASKKPRGGIGSTEAFF
>TRBD1|TRBJ1-1|.|TRBV3-1
TGTGCCAGCAGCCAAGGGACAGGGGGCAACACTGAAGCTTTCTTT
CASSQGTGGNTEAFF
>TRBD1|TRBJ2-7|many|TRBV6-6
TGTGCCAGCAGTACAACAGGGGATTACGAGCAGTACTTC
CASSTTGDYEQYF
>TRBD2|TRBJ2-6|few|TRBV24-1
TGTGCCACCAGTGCCGGGGGGGCTGCGGGGGCCAACGTCCTGACTTTC
CATSAGGAAGANVLTF
>TRBD1|TRBJ2-7|few|TRBV10-2
TGCGCCAGCATCGAGACAGGGGGCGGAGAGCAGTACTTC
CASIETGGGEQYF
>TRBD2|TRBJ2-1|.|TRBV30
TGTGCCGCGGACCTGGGACGGATGGGACTAGCGGGGTACAATGAGCAGTTCTTC
CAADLGRMGLAGYNEQFF
>.|TRBJ2-3|few|TRBV4-1
TGCGCCAGCAGCCAAGAATATTCCGGGGGAGATACGCAGTATTTT
CASSQEYSGGDTQYF
>.|TRBJ2-7|few|TRBV20-1
TGCAGTGCTAGAAGCACCAGAAGGAGAGAGCAGTACTTC
CSARSTRRREQYF
>.|TRBJ2-7|.|TRBV6-5
TGTGCCAGCAGGAACCACGGACAGTCCTACGAGCAGTACTTC
CASRNHGQSYEQYF
>.|TRBJ2-5|.|TRBV7-2
TGTGCCAGCAGCCCACCCCCGGGACTAGAGACCCAGTACTTC
CASSPPPGLETQYF
>.|TRBJ2-1|.|TRBV20-1
TGCAGTGCTACTAGCGTTCAGGTCAATGAGCAGTTCTTC
CSATSVQVNEQFF
>.|TRBJ2-7|many|TRBV10-3
TGTGCCATCAGTAACGGACCCCCCTCCTACGAGCAGTACTTC
CAISNGPPSYEQYF
>TRBD2|TRBJ2-1|many|TRBV4-3
TGCGCCAGCAGCCAAGCTAGCGGGAAAGGCAATGAGCAGTTCTTC
CASSQASGKGNEQFF
>.|TRBJ1-1|few|TRBV12-3/TRBV12-4
TGTGCCAGCAGCCCAGGGATGGTTACTGAAGCTTTCTTT
CASSPGMVTEAFF